The rows below give T cell receptor beta chains drawn from one sample of a study of cytomegalovirus exposure and HLA in healthy donors. Using immunoSEQ multiplex PCR, the repertoire was profiled, and TCRdb retains in-frame clones only, with some absent. The sample lists 45,000 to 60,000 clones, around three quarters occurring once. The sequenced material came from PBMCs. All receptors come from a man aged 25 to 45 in good health and CMV-seropositive. Both conserved end residues are part of each CDR3. The D gene is left open where the match is weak. Size is stated for part of the rows, as once, few or many counts, or as a class when the clone is expanded.

v_call	j_call	clone_size	d_call	cdr3_nt	cdr3_aa
TRBV7-2	TRBJ2-1	-	-	TGTGCCAGCAGCTACTCGGCGGCTAATCGACATGAGCAGTTCTTC	CASSYSAANRHEQFF
TRBV5-4	TRBJ1-4	-	TRBD1	TGTGCCAGCAGCCGGGGACAGGGTGCGCTCCTAGGGGAAAAACTGTTTTTT	CASSRGQGALLGEKLFF
TRBV7-9	TRBJ1-1	-	TRBD1	TGTGCCAGCAGCTCTACACAGGGGCAAACGTCTGAAGCTTTCTTT	CASSSTQGQTSEAFF
TRBV6-1	TRBJ2-3	-	TRBD1	TGTGCCAGCAGCAAGACAGGGGGCATCTCGGATACGCAGTATTTT	CASSKTGGISDTQYF
TRBV2	TRBJ2-6	-	-	TGTGCCAGCAGCAGGTTACCTGGGGCCAACGTCCTGACTTTC	CASSRLPGANVLTF
TRBV10-1	TRBJ2-5	once	TRBD1	TGCGCCAGCAGTGAGTCGACAGGGGTGGGGACCCAGTACTTC	CASSESTGVGTQYF
TRBV9	TRBJ2-5	-	-	TGTGCCAGCAGCGGGGCCCATGCGACCCAGTACTTC	CASSGAHATQYF
TRBV6-5	TRBJ1-2	medium-sized	TRBD1	TGTGCCAGCAGTACCAGGACAGGGATTATCCATGGCTACACCTTC	CASSTRTGIIHGYTF
TRBV18	TRBJ2-5	-	TRBD2	TGTGCCAGCTCACCACCGAGCGGGGGAATAGGAGAGACCCAGTACTTC	CASSPPSGGIGETQYF
TRBV7-9	TRBJ2-1	-	-	TGTGCCAGCAGCTTTCAGGATGATGAGCAGTTCTTC	CASSFQDDEQFF
TRBV6-6	TRBJ2-5	-	-	TGTGCCAGCAGGAGGAGTCAAGAGACCCAGTACTTC	CASRRSQETQYF
TRBV11-2	TRBJ2-5	once	TRBD2	TGTGCCAGCAGCTTAGGGGCTAGCGGGGGTGAGACCCAGTACTTC	CASSLGASGGETQYF
TRBV4-2	TRBJ2-7	-	TRBD1	TGTGCCAGCAGCCTTGAACAGGGGTTTGATTACGAGCAGTACTTC	CASSLEQGFDYEQYF
TRBV6-1	TRBJ2-7	-	-	TGTGCCAGCAGTGTGCCGGGACGGGGGATCTCCTACGAGCAGTACTTC	CASSVPGRGISYEQYF
TRBV28	TRBJ2-1	once	TRBD2	TGTGCCAGCAGTTCTCTGGCGGGGGATAGTGAGCAGTTCTTC	CASSSLAGDSEQFF
TRBV2	TRBJ2-2	few	TRBD2	TGTGCCAGCAGATCTCCGGGACTAGTTAACGGGGAGCTGTTTTTT	CASRSPGLVNGELFF
TRBV6-5	TRBJ2-5	-	-	TGTGCCAGCAGTTACGATGACACAAGGTGGGAGACCCAGTACTTC	CASSYDDTRWETQYF
TRBV27	TRBJ2-2	-	TRBD1	TGTGCCAGCAGTTTGTGGACAGGGACGAACGGGGAGCTGTTTTTT	CASSLWTGTNGELFF
TRBV9	TRBJ2-1	-	TRBD2	TGTGCCAGCAGCGGACCTGGCGGGGGGATCAATGAGCAGTTCTTC	CASSGPGGGINEQFF
TRBV9	TRBJ1-1	-	-	TGTGCCAGCAGCGTAGAAAACAGGAGAGGTGAAGCTTTCTTT	CASSVENRRGEAFF
TRBV5-1	TRBJ1-1	-	-	TGCGCCAGCAGCCCTCAACAGAACACTGAAGCTTTCTTT	CASSPQQNTEAFF
TRBV9	TRBJ2-7	-	-	TGTGCCAGCAGCGTAGGAGGAGGGGTTGGCGAGCAGTACTTC	CASSVGGGVGEQYF